This TCR beta chain was obtained from a study of memory CD4+ T cells and cytomegalovirus serostatus. Whole-study context: Donors were healthy Belgian adults, 9 or 10 CMV seropositive and around 23 seronegative.

The sort gate was single viable CD3+CD4+CD8-CD45RO+ cells for memory CD4+ T cells. Donors' CMV status reflects serum IgG against pp150, pp28, p38, p52. Positive selection with CD4 microbeads enriched total CD4+ T cells. Assay: immunoSEQ multiplex PCR; the TCRdb copy retains only in-frame clones and omits some. The repertoire includes about 59,000 clones, about three quarters of them detected once, and around 1.1% sits in the top ten. The CDR3 runs 17 residues. Germline CDR1 is LNHNV and CDR2 is YYDKDF (reference sequence). The V and J ends lost 4 bases and 6 bases, in that order; junction bases with no gene match: 8.

The gene calls are TRBV15 and TRBJ2-2; 13 bases fit TRBD2. Sequenced material: memory CD4+ T cells from blood. This TCR was sampled from an adult in good health and CMV-seronegative. CDR3: CATSTGLAGDRAGELFF. The CDR3 nucleotides read TGTGCCACCAGCACCGGACTAGCGGGGGACCGGGCCGGGGAGCTGTTTTTT.